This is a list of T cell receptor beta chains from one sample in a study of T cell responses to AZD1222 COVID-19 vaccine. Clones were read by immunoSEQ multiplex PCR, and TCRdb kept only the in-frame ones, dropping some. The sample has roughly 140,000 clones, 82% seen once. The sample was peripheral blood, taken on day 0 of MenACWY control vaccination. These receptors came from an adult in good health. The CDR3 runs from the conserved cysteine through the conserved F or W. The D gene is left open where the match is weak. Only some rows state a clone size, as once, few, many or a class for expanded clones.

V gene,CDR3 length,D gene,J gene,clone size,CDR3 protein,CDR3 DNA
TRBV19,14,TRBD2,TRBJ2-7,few,CASSIGGSSYEQYF,TGTGCCAGTAGTATTGGCGGGAGCTCCTACGAGCAGTACTTC
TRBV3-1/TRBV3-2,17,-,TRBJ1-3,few,CASSQDRAVVSGNTIYF,TGTGCCAGCAGCCAAGACAGGGCAGTTGTCTCTGGAAACACCATATATTTT
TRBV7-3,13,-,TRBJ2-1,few,CASSLDSYNEQFF,TGTGCCAGCAGCCTGGACAGCTACAATGAGCAGTTCTTC
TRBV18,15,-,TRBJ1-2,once,CASSPTDTGLNGYTF,TGTGCCAGCTCACCAACTGACACAGGGCTTAATGGCTACACCTTC
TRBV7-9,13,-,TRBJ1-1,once,CASNGLKNTEAFF,TGTGCCAGCAATGGCCTTAAGAACACTGAAGCTTTCTTT
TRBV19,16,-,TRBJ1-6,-,CASSSQIKRTNSPLHF,TGTGCCAGTAGTTCCCAAATCAAACGGACGAATTCACCCCTCCACTTT
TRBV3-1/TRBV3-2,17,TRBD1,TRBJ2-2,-,CASSQMIRTGLSVGLFF,TGTGCCAGCAGCCAAATGATTAGGACAGGCCTTTCGGTGGGGCTGTTTTTT
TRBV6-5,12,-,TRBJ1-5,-,CASSLPQQPQHF,TGTGCCAGCAGTTTGCCCCAACAGCCCCAGCATTTT
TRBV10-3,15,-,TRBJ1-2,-,CAIRTRDPTLGGYTF,TGTGCCATCAGGACCCGGGACCCTACCTTGGGGGGCTACACCTTC
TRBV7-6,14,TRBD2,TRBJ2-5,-,CASSLSGVRETQYF,TGTGCCAGCAGCCTAAGCGGGGTCCGGGAGACCCAGTACTTC
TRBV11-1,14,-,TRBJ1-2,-,CASSPGSPGYGYTF,TGTGCCAGCAGCCCCGGGTCTCCGGGGTATGGCTACACCTTC
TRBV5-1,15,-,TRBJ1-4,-,CASSLVGSTNEKLFF,TGCGCCAGCAGCTTGGTAGGATCAACTAATGAAAAACTGTTTTTT
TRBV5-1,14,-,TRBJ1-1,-,CASSSGPTNTEAFF,TGCGCCAGCAGCTCGGGCCCTACCAACACTGAAGCTTTCTTT
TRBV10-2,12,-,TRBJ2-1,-,CASTFGRNEQFF,TGCGCCAGCACTTTTGGGAGGAATGAGCAGTTCTTC
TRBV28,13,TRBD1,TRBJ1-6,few,CAMHRDRNSPLHF,TGTGCGATGCACCGGGACAGAAATTCACCCCTCCACTTT
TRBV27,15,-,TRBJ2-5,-,CASSARQGLQETQYF,TGTGCCAGCAGTGCAAGACAGGGACTACAAGAGACCCAGTACTTC
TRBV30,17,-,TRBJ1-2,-,CAWSARIFRGGNYGYTF,TGTGCCTGGAGTGCCCGAATATTCAGGGGAGGAAACTATGGCTACACCTTC
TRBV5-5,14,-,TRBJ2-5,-,CASSFRVGVETQYF,TGTGCCAGCAGCTTCAGGGTCGGGGTTGAGACCCAGTACTTC
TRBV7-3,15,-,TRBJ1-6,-,CASSLTSSYNSPLHF,TGTGCCAGCAGCTTGACGAGCTCCTATAATTCACCCCTCCACTTT
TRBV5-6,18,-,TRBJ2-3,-,CASSFSSLRPTSTDTQYF,TGTGCCAGCAGCTTCTCCTCCTTGCGACCGACTAGCACAGATACGCAGTATTTT
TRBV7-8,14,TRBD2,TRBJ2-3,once,CASTRAGFSDTQYF,TGTGCCAGCACCCGAGCGGGGTTCTCAGATACGCAGTATTTT
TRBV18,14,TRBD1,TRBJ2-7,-,CASSDRGDRNEQYF,TGTGCCAGCTCCGACAGGGGGGATAGAAACGAGCAGTACTTC
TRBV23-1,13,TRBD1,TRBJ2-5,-,CASNRGLRETQYF,TGCGCCAGCAACAGGGGGCTGCGGGAGACCCAGTACTTC
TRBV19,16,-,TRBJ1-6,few,CASSIVTVGDNSPLHF,TGTGCCAGTAGTATAGTTACAGTCGGAGATAATTCACCCCTCCACTTT
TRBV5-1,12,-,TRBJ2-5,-,CASGTSQETQYF,TGCGCCAGCGGGACTTCCCAAGAGACCCAGTACTTC
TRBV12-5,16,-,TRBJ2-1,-,CASGLATGPRYNEQFF,TGTGCTAGTGGTTTGGCCACAGGGCCCCGCTACAATGAGCAGTTCTTC
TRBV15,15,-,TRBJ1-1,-,CATSRDRRQGDLAFF,TGTGCCACCAGCAGAGATCGAAGGCAAGGGGATTTAGCTTTCTTT
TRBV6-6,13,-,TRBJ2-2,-,CASSYGGSGELFF,TGTGCCAGCAGTTACGGAGGGAGCGGGGAGCTGTTTTTT
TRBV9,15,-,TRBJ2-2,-,CASSIGTLNTGELFF,TGTGCCAGCAGCATCGGGACTCTCAACACCGGGGAGCTGTTTTTT
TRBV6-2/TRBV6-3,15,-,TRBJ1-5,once,CASSLQTAGSGPQHF,TGTGCCAGCAGCCTCCAGACGGCTGGCTCGGGGCCCCAGCATTTT
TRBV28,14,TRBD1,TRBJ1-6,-,CASSDPTGASPLHF,TGTGCCAGCAGCGACCCGACAGGGGCTTCACCCCTCCACTTT
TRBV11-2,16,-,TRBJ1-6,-,CASSWFTAGGNSPLHF,TGTGCCAGCAGCTGGTTCACCGCCGGGGGAAATTCACCCCTCCACTTT
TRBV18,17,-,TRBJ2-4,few,CASSPEGGGRTINIQYF,TGTGCCAGCTCACCGGAGGGCGGAGGCCGGACAATAAACATTCAGTACTTC
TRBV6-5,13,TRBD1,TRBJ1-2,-,CASSRQGTSGYTF,TGTGCCAGCAGCAGACAGGGAACGAGCGGCTACACCTTC
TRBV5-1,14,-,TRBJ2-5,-,CASSLAGGLETQYF,TGCGCCAGCAGCTTGGCCGGGGGTCTGGAGACCCAGTACTTC
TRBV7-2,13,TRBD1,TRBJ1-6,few,CASSYGTASPLHF,TGTGCCAGCAGCTACGGGACAGCTTCACCCCTCCACTTT
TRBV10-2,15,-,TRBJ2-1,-,CASYDRLNSYNEQFF,TGCGCCAGCTATGACAGGTTAAATTCCTACAATGAGCAGTTCTTC
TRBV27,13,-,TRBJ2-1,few,CASKYPLGNEQFF,TGTGCCAGCAAATATCCCTTGGGCAATGAGCAGTTCTTC
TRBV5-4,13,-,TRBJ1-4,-,CASSVNREAKLFF,TGTGCCAGCAGCGTGAACAGGGAGGCAAAACTGTTTTTT
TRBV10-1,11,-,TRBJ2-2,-,CASTGGGELFF,TGCGCCAGCACCGGAGGCGGGGAGCTGTTTTTT
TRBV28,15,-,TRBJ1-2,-,CASSFGVLDTDGYTF,TGTGCCAGCTCTTTTGGGGTTTTGGACACGGATGGCTACACCTTC
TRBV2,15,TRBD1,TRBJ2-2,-,CASRRDRGRTGELFF,TGTGCCAGCAGGCGGGACAGGGGGAGGACCGGGGAGCTGTTTTTT
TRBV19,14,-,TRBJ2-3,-,CASIGLGSTDTQYF,TGTGCCAGTATAGGACTTGGGAGCACAGATACGCAGTATTTT
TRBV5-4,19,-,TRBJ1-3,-,CASSFSLGLGFNIRNTIYF,TGTGCCAGCAGCTTTTCGTTGGGGTTGGGGTTCAACATTCGAAACACCATATATTTT
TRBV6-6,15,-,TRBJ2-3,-,CASSSLGGPADTQYF,TGTGCCAGCAGTTCCCTGGGCGGGCCCGCAGATACGCAGTATTTT
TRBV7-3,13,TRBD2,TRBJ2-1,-,CASGTSGNNEQFF,TGTGCCAGCGGGACTAGCGGAAACAATGAGCAGTTCTTC
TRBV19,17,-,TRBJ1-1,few,CASSHPRSGHSNTEAFF,TGTGCCAGTAGTCATCCGCGGTCTGGCCACTCGAACACTGAAGCTTTCTTT
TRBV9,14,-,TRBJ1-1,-,CASSVGSGYTEAFF,TGTGCCAGCAGCGTAGGGTCAGGCTACACTGAAGCTTTCTTT
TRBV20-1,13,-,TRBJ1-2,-,CSASLQTVYGYTF,TGCAGTGCTAGTCTTCAGACTGTCTATGGCTACACCTTC
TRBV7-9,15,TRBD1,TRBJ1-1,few,CASSLVSDRATEAFF,TGTGCCAGCAGCTTAGTATCTGACAGGGCTACTGAAGCTTTCTTT
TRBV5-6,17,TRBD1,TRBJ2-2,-,CASSSTGTGSRSRGLFF,TGTGCCAGCAGCTCTACCGGGACAGGGTCCCGATCTCGAGGGCTGTTTTTT
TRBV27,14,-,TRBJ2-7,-,CASKWGGNPNEQYF,TGTGCCAGCAAGTGGGGGGGCAATCCCAACGAGCAGTACTTC
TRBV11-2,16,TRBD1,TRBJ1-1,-,CASSSSRGQGNTEAFF,TGTGCCAGCAGCTCGTCCCGGGGACAGGGAAACACTGAAGCTTTCTTT
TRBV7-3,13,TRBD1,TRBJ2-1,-,CASSDDRGDEQFF,TGTGCCAGCAGCGACGACAGGGGCGATGAGCAGTTCTTC
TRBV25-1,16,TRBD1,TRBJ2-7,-,CASSAVGQGVSHEQYF,TGTGCCAGCAGTGCTGTCGGACAGGGGGTGTCCCACGAGCAGTACTTC
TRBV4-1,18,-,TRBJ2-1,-,CASSQDGADGSSYNEQFF,TGCGCCAGCAGCCAAGACGGAGCCGACGGAAGCTCCTACAATGAGCAGTTCTTC
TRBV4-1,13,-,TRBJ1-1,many,CASSQTGSTEAFF,TGCGCCAGCAGCCAAACAGGTTCCACTGAAGCTTTCTTT